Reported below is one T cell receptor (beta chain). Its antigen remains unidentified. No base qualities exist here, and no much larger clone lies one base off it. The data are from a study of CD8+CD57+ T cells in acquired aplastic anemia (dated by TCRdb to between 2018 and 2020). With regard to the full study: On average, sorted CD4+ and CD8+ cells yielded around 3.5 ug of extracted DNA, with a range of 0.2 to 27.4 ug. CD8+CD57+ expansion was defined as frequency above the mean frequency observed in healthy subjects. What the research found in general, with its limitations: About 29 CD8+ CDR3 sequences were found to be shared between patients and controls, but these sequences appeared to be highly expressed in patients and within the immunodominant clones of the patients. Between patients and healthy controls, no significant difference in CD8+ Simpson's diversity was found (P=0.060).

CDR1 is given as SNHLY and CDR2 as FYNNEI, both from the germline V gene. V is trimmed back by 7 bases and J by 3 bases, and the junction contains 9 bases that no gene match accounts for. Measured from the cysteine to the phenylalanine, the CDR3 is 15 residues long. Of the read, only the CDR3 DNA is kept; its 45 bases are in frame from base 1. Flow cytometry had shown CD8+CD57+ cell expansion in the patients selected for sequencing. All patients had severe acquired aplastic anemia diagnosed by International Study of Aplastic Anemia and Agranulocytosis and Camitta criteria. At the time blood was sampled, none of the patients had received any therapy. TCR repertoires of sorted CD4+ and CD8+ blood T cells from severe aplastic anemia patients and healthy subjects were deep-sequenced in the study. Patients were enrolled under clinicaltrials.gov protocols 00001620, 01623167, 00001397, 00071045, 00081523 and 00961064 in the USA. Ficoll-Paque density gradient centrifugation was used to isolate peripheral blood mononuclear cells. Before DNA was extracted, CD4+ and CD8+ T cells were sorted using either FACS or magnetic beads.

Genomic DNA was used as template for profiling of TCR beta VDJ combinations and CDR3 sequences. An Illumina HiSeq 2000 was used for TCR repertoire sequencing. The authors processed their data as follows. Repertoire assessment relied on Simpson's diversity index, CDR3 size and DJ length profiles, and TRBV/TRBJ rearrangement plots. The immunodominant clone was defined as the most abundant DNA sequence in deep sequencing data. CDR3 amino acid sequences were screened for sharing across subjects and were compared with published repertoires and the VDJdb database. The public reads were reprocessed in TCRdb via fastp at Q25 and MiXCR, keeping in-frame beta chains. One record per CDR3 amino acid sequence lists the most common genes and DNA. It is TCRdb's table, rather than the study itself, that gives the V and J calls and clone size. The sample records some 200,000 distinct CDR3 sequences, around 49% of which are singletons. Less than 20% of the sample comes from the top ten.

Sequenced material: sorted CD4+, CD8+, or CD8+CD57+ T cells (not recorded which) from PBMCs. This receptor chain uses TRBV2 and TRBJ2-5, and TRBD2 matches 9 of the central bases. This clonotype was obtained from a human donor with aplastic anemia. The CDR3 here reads CASTEGLAGKETQYF. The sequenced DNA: TGTGCCAGCACTGAGGGGCTAGCGGGGAAAGAGACCCAGTACTTC.